The rows below give T cell receptor beta chains drawn from one sample of a study of graft-versus-host responses after intestinal transplantation. The data were produced by immunoSEQ multiplex PCR, yet TCRdb's version contains in-frame clones alone and is incomplete. The sample lists tens of thousands of clones, around 89% seen once, with approximately 0.56% in the top ten. These receptors' antigens are unknown. Sequencing used unstimulated CD4+ T cells sorted from spleen or lymph node cells, obtained before transplant. These receptors all stem from a human donor who was the organ donor for an intestinal transplant. The CDR3 runs from the conserved cysteine through the conserved F or W. D genes are given only for firm matches. Part of the rows lack a size; the others show once, few, many or a class for expanded clones.

d_gene: .; j_gene: TRBJ2-3; abundance: .; v_gene: TRBV2; CDR3aa: CASSWDLGTDTQYF; CDR3nt: TGTGCCAGCAGTTGGGACTTGGGCACAGATACGCAGTATTTT
d_gene: TRBD2; j_gene: TRBJ2-3; abundance: once; v_gene: TRBV7-3; CDR3aa: CASSLVRLGRAEDTQYF; CDR3nt: TGTGCCAGCAGCTTAGTTCGTCTCGGGAGGGCGGAAGATACGCAGTATTTT
d_gene: .; j_gene: TRBJ1-1; abundance: .; v_gene: TRBV18; CDR3aa: CASSPQGNTEAFF; CDR3nt: TGTGCCAGCTCACCCCAGGGGAACACTGAAGCTTTCTTT
d_gene: .; j_gene: TRBJ2-3; abundance: few; v_gene: TRBV7-2; CDR3aa: CASSLDRPLASSTDTQYF; CDR3nt: TGTGCCAGCAGCTTAGACCGACCGCTAGCGAGTAGCACAGATACGCAGTATTTT
d_gene: .; j_gene: TRBJ2-3; abundance: .; v_gene: TRBV7-2; CDR3aa: CASSSISVADTQYF; CDR3nt: TGTGCCAGCAGCTCGATTAGCGTCGCAGATACGCAGTATTTT
d_gene: .; j_gene: TRBJ1-3; abundance: .; v_gene: TRBV7-9; CDR3aa: CASLEENGNTIYF; CDR3nt: TGTGCCAGCCTGGAGGAAAATGGAAACACCATATATTTT
d_gene: TRBD1; j_gene: TRBJ1-4; abundance: once; v_gene: TRBV19; CDR3aa: CATTYGTVSTNEKLFF; CDR3nt: TGTGCCACTACGTATGGGACAGTGTCAACTAATGAAAAACTGTTTTTT
d_gene: TRBD1; j_gene: TRBJ1-2; abundance: .; v_gene: TRBV28; CDR3aa: CASSDGDRGNYGYTF; CDR3nt: TGTGCCAGCAGCGACGGGGACAGGGGGAACTATGGCTACACCTTC
d_gene: TRBD1; j_gene: TRBJ2-6; abundance: .; v_gene: TRBV30; CDR3aa: CAWGNRGSGANVLTF; CDR3nt: TGTGCCTGGGGGAACAGGGGCTCTGGGGCCAACGTCCTGACTTTC
d_gene: TRBD1; j_gene: TRBJ1-2; abundance: .; v_gene: TRBV7-8; CDR3aa: CASSLDRGEDGYTF; CDR3nt: TGTGCCAGCAGCTTAGACAGGGGGGAGGATGGCTACACCTTC
d_gene: .; j_gene: TRBJ1-3; abundance: .; v_gene: TRBV5-5; CDR3aa: CASSLAGNTIYF; CDR3nt: TGTGCCAGCAGCTTGGCAGGAAACACCATATATTTT
d_gene: .; j_gene: TRBJ2-7; abundance: .; v_gene: TRBV6-5; CDR3aa: CASSYRGDEQYF; CDR3nt: TGTGCCAGCAGTTACAGGGGTGACGAGCAGTACTTC
d_gene: TRBD1; j_gene: TRBJ2-3; abundance: .; v_gene: TRBV28; CDR3aa: CASSGTGGADTQYF; CDR3nt: TGTGCCAGCAGCGGGACAGGGGGCGCAGATACGCAGTATTTT
d_gene: TRBD1; j_gene: TRBJ2-3; abundance: .; v_gene: TRBV28; CDR3aa: CASSLPGDSSTDTQYF; CDR3nt: TGTGCCAGCAGTTTACCAGGGGACAGTAGCACAGATACGCAGTATTTT
d_gene: TRBD1; j_gene: TRBJ2-7; abundance: .; v_gene: TRBV19; CDR3aa: CASSQGAPPYEQYF; CDR3nt: TGTGCCAGTAGCCAGGGGGCCCCCCCCTACGAGCAGTACTTC
d_gene: TRBD2; j_gene: TRBJ2-1; abundance: once; v_gene: TRBV2; CDR3aa: CASSELAGGLREQFF; CDR3nt: TGTGCCAGCAGTGAACTAGCGGGAGGCCTGAGAGAGCAGTTCTTC
d_gene: .; j_gene: TRBJ2-7; abundance: .; v_gene: TRBV19; CDR3aa: CASSPPGSLTSEQYF; CDR3nt: TGTGCCAGTAGTCCCCCCGGGAGCCTGACAAGCGAGCAGTACTTC
d_gene: .; j_gene: TRBJ1-4; abundance: .; v_gene: TRBV2; CDR3aa: CASSDLLAGLGNEKLFF; CDR3nt: TGTGCCAGCAGTGATCTCTTGGCGGGATTGGGTAATGAAAAACTGTTTTTT
d_gene: TRBD1; j_gene: TRBJ1-2; abundance: .; v_gene: TRBV5-4; CDR3aa: CASRRPGTGDNYGYTF; CDR3nt: TGTGCCAGCAGACGGCCCGGGACAGGGGACAACTATGGCTACACCTTC
d_gene: TRBD1; j_gene: TRBJ1-1; abundance: .; v_gene: TRBV7-9; CDR3aa: CASSSRARQGRTEAFF; CDR3nt: TGTGCCAGCAGCTCTAGAGCCAGACAGGGGAGAACTGAAGCTTTCTTT
d_gene: TRBD2; j_gene: TRBJ2-5; abundance: .; v_gene: TRBV19; CDR3aa: CASSTRLAGETQYF; CDR3nt: TGTGCCAGTAGTACAAGACTAGCGGGAGAGACCCAGTACTTC
d_gene: .; j_gene: TRBJ2-1; abundance: .; v_gene: TRBV6-7; CDR3aa: CASSYFYEQFF; CDR3nt: TGTGCCAGCAGTTACTTCTATGAGCAGTTCTTC
d_gene: TRBD1; j_gene: TRBJ2-1; abundance: once; v_gene: TRBV28; CDR3aa: CASSPGQGYFAVLGRASYNEQFF; CDR3nt: TGTGCCAGCAGTCCGGGACAGGGGTACTTTGCGGTCCTAGGTAGGGCGTCCTACAATGAGCAGTTCTTC
d_gene: TRBD1; j_gene: TRBJ1-2; abundance: .; v_gene: TRBV7-9; CDR3aa: CASSLAAGTGGYGYTF; CDR3nt: TGTGCCAGCAGCTTAGCTGCGGGGACAGGGGGCTATGGCTACACCTTC
d_gene: .; j_gene: TRBJ2-6; abundance: .; v_gene: TRBV28; CDR3aa: CASRKIRDSGANVLTF; CDR3nt: TGTGCCAGCAGAAAAATCAGGGACTCTGGGGCCAACGTCCTGACTTTC
d_gene: .; j_gene: TRBJ2-5; abundance: .; v_gene: TRBV5-4; CDR3aa: CASSFSGQETQYF; CDR3nt: TGTGCCAGCAGCTTTAGCGGCCAAGAGACCCAGTACTTC
d_gene: TRBD1; j_gene: TRBJ1-2; abundance: .; v_gene: TRBV7-9; CDR3aa: CASSPLQGLWGYTF; CDR3nt: TGTGCCAGCAGCCCGCTACAGGGGCTATGGGGCTACACCTTC
d_gene: TRBD1; j_gene: TRBJ2-1; abundance: .; v_gene: TRBV4-1; CDR3aa: CASSQDGTVRYNEQFF; CDR3nt: TGCGCCAGCAGCCAAGATGGGACAGTACGATACAATGAGCAGTTCTTC
d_gene: .; j_gene: TRBJ2-5; abundance: .; v_gene: TRBV6-6; CDR3aa: CASSPQETQYF; CDR3nt: TGTGCCAGCAGCCCCCAGGAGACCCAGTACTTC
d_gene: TRBD1; j_gene: TRBJ1-4; abundance: .; v_gene: TRBV15; CDR3aa: CATSNRTGKEKLFF; CDR3nt: TGTGCCACCAGCAATAGGACAGGGAAGGAAAAACTGTTTTTT
d_gene: TRBD2; j_gene: TRBJ2-7; abundance: .; v_gene: TRBV23-1; CDR3aa: CASSQSLSGFSYEQYF; CDR3nt: TGCGCCAGCAGTCAATCGCTTAGCGGGTTCTCCTACGAGCAGTACTTC
d_gene: .; j_gene: TRBJ1-2; abundance: .; v_gene: TRBV20-1; CDR3aa: CSGEAYGYTF; CDR3nt: TGCAGTGGGGAGGCCTATGGCTACACCTTC
d_gene: TRBD1; j_gene: TRBJ2-1; abundance: .; v_gene: TRBV5-4; CDR3aa: CASSFGQDNEQFF; CDR3nt: TGTGCCAGCAGCTTCGGACAGGACAATGAGCAGTTCTTC
d_gene: TRBD1; j_gene: TRBJ1-1; abundance: .; v_gene: TRBV19; CDR3aa: CASSPRGATTEAFF; CDR3nt: TGTGCCAGTAGCCCCAGGGGGGCCACCACTGAAGCTTTCTTT
d_gene: TRBD1; j_gene: TRBJ2-7; abundance: .; v_gene: TRBV5-4; CDR3aa: CASSSGTGVEYEQYF; CDR3nt: TGTGCCAGCAGCTCCGGGACAGGGGTGGAATACGAGCAGTACTTC
d_gene: TRBD1; j_gene: TRBJ1-1; abundance: .; v_gene: TRBV19; CDR3aa: CASSMTGDTEAFF; CDR3nt: TGTGCCAGTAGTATGACAGGGGACACTGAAGCTTTCTTT
d_gene: TRBD2; j_gene: TRBJ2-7; abundance: .; v_gene: TRBV14; CDR3aa: CASSSTSSGATYEQYF; CDR3nt: TGTGCCAGCAGCTCAACTTCTAGCGGAGCCACCTACGAGCAGTACTTC
d_gene: TRBD1; j_gene: TRBJ2-2; abundance: .; v_gene: TRBV7-6; CDR3aa: CASQRDRAPGELFF; CDR3nt: TGTGCCAGTCAAAGGGACAGGGCTCCCGGGGAGCTGTTTTTT
d_gene: .; j_gene: TRBJ1-4; abundance: .; v_gene: TRBV9; CDR3aa: CASSSQTASNEKLFF; CDR3nt: TGTGCCAGCAGCTCTCAGACAGCCTCTAATGAAAAACTGTTTTTT
d_gene: .; j_gene: TRBJ1-1; abundance: once; v_gene: TRBV28; CDR3aa: CASLGLSEAFF; CDR3nt: TGTGCCAGTTTGGGACTGTCTGAAGCTTTCTTT
d_gene: TRBD2; j_gene: TRBJ2-1; abundance: once; v_gene: TRBV7-6; CDR3aa: CASSVYGTSGREQFF; CDR3nt: TGTGCCAGCAGCGTATACGGGACTAGCGGACGAGAGCAGTTCTTC
d_gene: TRBD2; j_gene: TRBJ2-1; abundance: .; v_gene: TRBV9; CDR3aa: CASSVEASGGSYNEQFF; CDR3nt: TGTGCCAGCAGCGTAGAGGCTAGCGGGGGCTCCTACAATGAGCAGTTCTTC
d_gene: TRBD2; j_gene: TRBJ2-1; abundance: .; v_gene: TRBV5-1; CDR3aa: CASSLTTSGSNEQFF; CDR3nt: TGCGCCAGCAGCTTGACGACTAGCGGGAGTAATGAGCAGTTCTTC
d_gene: TRBD1; j_gene: TRBJ1-2; abundance: .; v_gene: TRBV28; CDR3aa: CASSLTGTGNYGYTF; CDR3nt: TGTGCCAGCAGTTTAACCGGGACAGGGAATTATGGCTACACCTTC
d_gene: TRBD1; j_gene: TRBJ1-2; abundance: .; v_gene: TRBV2; CDR3aa: CATKTGGLGGYTF; CDR3nt: TGTGCCACTAAGACAGGGGGATTGGGTGGCTACACCTTC
d_gene: .; j_gene: TRBJ2-1; abundance: once; v_gene: TRBV2; CDR3aa: CASRELAGGYNEQFF; CDR3nt: TGTGCCAGCAGGGAACTAGCAGGCGGTTACAATGAGCAGTTCTTC
d_gene: .; j_gene: TRBJ1-1; abundance: .; v_gene: TRBV4-3; CDR3aa: CASSQDLALNTEAFF; CDR3nt: TGCGCCAGCAGCCAAGATCTGGCCTTGAACACTGAAGCTTTCTTT
d_gene: TRBD2; j_gene: TRBJ2-7; abundance: .; v_gene: TRBV27; CDR3aa: CASKQWGGSHEQYF; CDR3nt: TGTGCCAGCAAGCAGTGGGGCGGGAGCCACGAGCAGTACTTC
d_gene: TRBD1; j_gene: TRBJ1-1; abundance: few; v_gene: TRBV9; CDR3aa: CASKGQGAFF; CDR3nt: TGTGCCAGCAAGGGACAGGGGGCTTTCTTT
d_gene: TRBD1; j_gene: TRBJ1-4; abundance: .; v_gene: TRBV28; CDR3aa: CASSITGVVNEKLFF; CDR3nt: TGTGCCAGCAGTATAACAGGGGTGGTTAATGAAAAACTGTTTTTT
d_gene: TRBD1; j_gene: TRBJ1-1; abundance: .; v_gene: TRBV19; CDR3aa: CASSRDRVSEAFF; CDR3nt: TGTGCCAGTAGTAGGGACAGGGTATCTGAAGCTTTCTTT
d_gene: .; j_gene: TRBJ2-2; abundance: .; v_gene: TRBV19; CDR3aa: CASTPPVETGELFF; CDR3nt: TGTGCCAGTACCCCACCGGTAGAAACCGGGGAGCTGTTTTTT
d_gene: TRBD2; j_gene: TRBJ2-3; abundance: once; v_gene: TRBV9; CDR3aa: CASSVGLGGGAQYF; CDR3nt: TGTGCCAGCAGCGTAGGGCTGGGGGGAGGGGCGCAGTATTTT
d_gene: .; j_gene: TRBJ1-5; abundance: .; v_gene: TRBV5-1; CDR3aa: CASSLDSYSNQPQHF; CDR3nt: TGCGCCAGCAGCTTGGACAGTTATAGCAATCAGCCCCAGCATTTT
d_gene: .; j_gene: TRBJ2-3; abundance: .; v_gene: TRBV28; CDR3aa: CASSLGGHRSDTQYF; CDR3nt: TGTGCCAGCAGTTTGGGCGGGCATCGTTCGGATACGCAGTATTTT